Listed here are 2 T cell receptor beta chains from one sample, sequenced in a study of cytomegalovirus exposure and HLA in healthy donors. 60 Vbeta and 13 Jbeta primers were used in PCR. Profiling relied on immunoSEQ multiplex PCR, and the TCRdb table lists in-frame clones only, not all of them. Of roughly 130,000 clones in the sample, about four fifths were seen once. Source material: PBMCs. These receptors all come from a man aged 25 to 40 in good health and CMV-seronegative.

The chain has TRBV27 and TRBJ1-6; 7 bases align to TRBD1. J was trimmed by 5 bases and V by 8 bases; bases with no gene match: 24. CDR3 length: 20 amino acids. Germline V CDR1 and CDR2: MNHEY, SMNVEV (reference sequence). The CDR3 sequence: CASGFGVYLTGFVDNSPLHF. In DNA, the CDR3 is TGTGCCAGCGGCTTTGGGGTATACCTGACAGGGTTCGTCGATAATTCACCCCTCCACTTT.

The chain combines TRBV29-1 with TRBJ2-3, with D perhaps TRBD1 (6 bases). The CDR3 is 16 amino acids. The germline gives CDR1 SQVTM, CDR2 ANQGSEA. V lost 3 bases and J lost 2, with 18 bases in between. The CDR3 sequence: CSVDILGQGHTDTQYF. Written as DNA, the CDR3 is TGCAGCGTTGATATTTTAGGTCAGGGGCACACAGATACGCAGTATTTT.